This is a list of T cell receptor beta chains from one sample in a study of control samples from healthy donors and cancer patients. Clones were sequenced by immunoSEQ multiplex PCR, and TCRdb holds only the in-frame ones, with some missing. Of around 68,000 clones listed, around 84% were seen once; the top ten hold approximately 16%. The sequenced material came from blood. The source is a man over 45 in good health. Both conserved end residues are part of each CDR3. Fields, in order: D gene, clone size, V gene, J gene, CDR3 DNA, CDR3 protein. A D gene is named only where the DNA matches it firmly. Size is omitted from some rows. Given values are once, few, many or a class for expanded clones.

d_call: .
clone_size: .
v_call: TRBV6-5
j_call: TRBJ2-1
cdr3_nt: TGTGCCAGCAGTTACTCGACCTATACTCAAATAAATGAGCAGTTCTTC
cdr3_aa: CASSYSTYTQINEQFF

d_call: TRBD2
clone_size: .
v_call: TRBV5-1
j_call: TRBJ2-7
cdr3_nt: TGCGCCAGCAGTGATCCTAGCGGGAGCTCCTACGAGCAGTACTTC
cdr3_aa: CASSDPSGSSYEQYF

d_call: TRBD1
clone_size: .
v_call: TRBV18
j_call: TRBJ2-5
cdr3_nt: TGTGCCAGCTCACCCTGGACAGGGACCACTCAAGAGACCCAGTACTTC
cdr3_aa: CASSPWTGTTQETQYF

d_call: .
clone_size: .
v_call: TRBV7-9
j_call: TRBJ1-1
cdr3_nt: TGTGCCAGCAGCTCAGATAGGCGGCCCACTGAAGCTTTCTTT
cdr3_aa: CASSSDRRPTEAFF

d_call: .
clone_size: .
v_call: TRBV19
j_call: TRBJ1-1
cdr3_nt: TGTGCCAGTAGTTCCCAGGGAGGTAACACTGAAGCTTTCTTT
cdr3_aa: CASSSQGGNTEAFF

d_call: .
clone_size: .
v_call: TRBV7-8
j_call: TRBJ1-1
cdr3_nt: TGTGCCAGCAGCTTAGTTCGGAGGGCCCGACTGTCGGGAACTGAAGCTTTCTTT
cdr3_aa: CASSLVRRARLSGTEAFF

d_call: TRBD2
clone_size: .
v_call: TRBV10-1
j_call: TRBJ2-2
cdr3_nt: TGCGCCAGCAACGGAGGACTAGCGGGTGGGAGGGCGAACACCGGGGAGCTGTTTTTT
cdr3_aa: CASNGGLAGGRANTGELFF

d_call: TRBD1
clone_size: many
v_call: TRBV19
j_call: TRBJ1-1
cdr3_nt: TGTGCCAGTAGTGAGACAGGGCGGGGCACTGAAGCTTTCTTT
cdr3_aa: CASSETGRGTEAFF

d_call: .
clone_size: .
v_call: TRBV7-2
j_call: TRBJ2-2
cdr3_nt: TGTGCCAGCAGCTTAGGCCGATTAGGACGGATAACCGGGGAGCTGTTTTTT
cdr3_aa: CASSLGRLGRITGELFF

d_call: .
clone_size: .
v_call: TRBV19
j_call: TRBJ1-1
cdr3_nt: TGTGCCAGTAGTAAAGTGGGGGCAGGTAACACTGAAGCTTTCTTT
cdr3_aa: CASSKVGAGNTEAFF

d_call: TRBD2
clone_size: .
v_call: TRBV5-1
j_call: TRBJ2-1
cdr3_nt: TGCGCCAGCAGCCTGGGACTACCTAGCTCCTACAATGAGCAGTTCTTC
cdr3_aa: CASSLGLPSSYNEQFF

d_call: .
clone_size: once
v_call: TRBV6-2/TRBV6-3
j_call: TRBJ1-6
cdr3_nt: TGTGCCAGCAGTTACTCGGCGAGGGGTTGGTCACCCCTCCACTTT
cdr3_aa: CASSYSARGWSPLHF

d_call: .
clone_size: once
v_call: TRBV5-6
j_call: TRBJ1-2
cdr3_nt: TGTGCCAGCAGCTTGAGGGTTTTCTATGGCTACACCTTC
cdr3_aa: CASSLRVFYGYTF

d_call: TRBD2
clone_size: .
v_call: TRBV7-2
j_call: TRBJ2-2
cdr3_nt: TGTGCCAGCAGCTTTAGGACTAGTTCTAACACCGGGGAGCTGTTTTTT
cdr3_aa: CASSFRTSSNTGELFF

d_call: TRBD1
clone_size: .
v_call: TRBV5-6
j_call: TRBJ2-2
cdr3_nt: TGTGCCAGCAGCTTGAGGACAGGGTCCGGGGAGCTGTTTTTT
cdr3_aa: CASSLRTGSGELFF

d_call: .
clone_size: .
v_call: TRBV19
j_call: TRBJ1-1
cdr3_nt: TGTGCCAGTAGTATTATCGGACGGATTGAAGCTTTCTTT
cdr3_aa: CASSIIGRIEAFF

d_call: .
clone_size: .
v_call: TRBV7-3
j_call: TRBJ1-6
cdr3_nt: TGTGCCAGCAGCTTATTAGGGGGGACGTTTAATTCACCCCTCCACTTT
cdr3_aa: CASSLLGGTFNSPLHF

d_call: .
clone_size: .
v_call: TRBV19
j_call: TRBJ1-6
cdr3_nt: TGTGCCAGCACCCCGAAGGGGGGAAGCTCCTATAATTCACCCCTCCACTTT
cdr3_aa: CASTPKGGSSYNSPLHF

d_call: .
clone_size: .
v_call: TRBV18
j_call: TRBJ1-5
cdr3_nt: TGTGCCAGCTCACCAGTACAGCCTAGCAATCAGCCCCAGCATTTT
cdr3_aa: CASSPVQPSNQPQHF

d_call: .
clone_size: .
v_call: TRBV6-5
j_call: TRBJ1-5
cdr3_nt: TGTGCCAGCAGTTACTCGGTTCAGGGTGAGGGACAGCCCCAGCATTTT
cdr3_aa: CASSYSVQGEGQPQHF

d_call: TRBD2
clone_size: few
v_call: TRBV3-1/TRBV3-2
j_call: TRBJ2-3
cdr3_nt: TGTGCCAGCAGCCAAGAGGGACTAGCGGGAGGGGGCACAGATACGCAGTATTTT
cdr3_aa: CASSQEGLAGGGTDTQYF

d_call: TRBD2
clone_size: few
v_call: TRBV6-1
j_call: TRBJ2-2
cdr3_nt: TGTGCCAGCAGTGAAGCGCAGCGGGAGAGCGCGAACACCGGGGAGCTGTTTTTT
cdr3_aa: CASSEAQRESANTGELFF

d_call: TRBD2
clone_size: .
v_call: TRBV4-1
j_call: TRBJ2-7
cdr3_nt: TGCGCCAGCAGCCTGTCGGGACTAGCGGGGGCCTACGAGCAGTACTTC
cdr3_aa: CASSLSGLAGAYEQYF

d_call: .
clone_size: .
v_call: TRBV18
j_call: TRBJ1-2
cdr3_nt: TGTGCCAGCTCACCACCGAATCCTACAGCAGGGAACTATGGCTACACCTTC
cdr3_aa: CASSPPNPTAGNYGYTF

d_call: .
clone_size: once
v_call: TRBV20-1
j_call: TRBJ2-1
cdr3_nt: TGCAGTGCTAGAGACTTTAATGAGCAGTTCTTC
cdr3_aa: CSARDFNEQFF

d_call: TRBD1
clone_size: .
v_call: TRBV19
j_call: TRBJ1-1
cdr3_nt: TGTGCCACAGACCCGAGGACAGGGATGATTATCACCTTCCAAACAGGGACTGAAGCTTTCTTT
cdr3_aa: CATDPRTGMIITFQTGTEAFF

d_call: .
clone_size: .
v_call: TRBV7-2
j_call: TRBJ1-1
cdr3_nt: TGTGCCAGCAGCTTAGTACGGGGGGCGGCTGAAGCTTTCTTT
cdr3_aa: CASSLVRGAAEAFF

d_call: .
clone_size: .
v_call: TRBV28
j_call: TRBJ2-2
cdr3_nt: TGTGCCAGCAGTTTATTGCACGGGGAGCTGTTTTTT
cdr3_aa: CASSLLHGELFF

d_call: .
clone_size: .
v_call: TRBV5-1
j_call: TRBJ2-3
cdr3_nt: TGCGCCAGCAGCCTGGGGGTCTTCAACTTCTATACTAGCACAGATACGCAGTATTTT
cdr3_aa: CASSLGVFNFYTSTDTQYF

d_call: .
clone_size: .
v_call: TRBV28
j_call: TRBJ1-1
cdr3_nt: TGTGCCAGCAGTTTTAACAGACTTGAAGCTTTCTTT
cdr3_aa: CASSFNRLEAFF

d_call: TRBD1
clone_size: .
v_call: TRBV18
j_call: TRBJ1-1
cdr3_nt: TGTGCCAGCTCACCAACGACAGGGGCCCCGGGTGGTGGCACTGAAGCTTTCTTT
cdr3_aa: CASSPTTGAPGGGTEAFF

d_call: .
clone_size: few
v_call: TRBV4-3
j_call: TRBJ2-3
cdr3_nt: TGCGCCAGCAGCCAAGAGTTTGGTAGCGCATTACGCACAGATACGCAGTATTTT
cdr3_aa: CASSQEFGSALRTDTQYF

d_call: TRBD2
clone_size: .
v_call: TRBV29-1
j_call: TRBJ2-1
cdr3_nt: TGCAGCGTTGGGTCACTAGCGGGAGGGACGCAGTTCTTC
cdr3_aa: CSVGSLAGGTQFF